Listed here is a single TCR beta chain. No antigen is known for it. The germline CDR1 and CDR2 sequences are SQVTM and ANQGSEA. Trimming removed 2 bases from V and 3 bases from J, with 8 bases in between. This CDR3 is built from 12 residues. The entry originates in a study of cytomegalovirus exposure and HLA in healthy donors. Points from the study as a whole: High sensitivity and specificity were reportedly achieved when the classifier diagnosed cytomegalovirus status.

Assay used: immunoSEQ multiplex PCR; TCRdb lists only in-frame clones, some missing. Here the sample spans about 200,000 clones, 75% to 90% being singletons. The chain joins TRBV29-1 to TRBJ2-7, with D possibly called TRBD1 or TRBD2 (5 bases each). The origin of this receptor is a woman between 18 and 30 years old in good health and CMV-seronegative. Specimen: PBMCs. The CDR3 DNA follows: TGCAGCGTTGAACGGGACGGCTACGAGCAGTACTTC. The encoded protein is CSVERDGYEQYF.